Below, one T cell receptor beta chain is given with its context. The antigen it binds to is not known. Qualities for individual bases were not recorded, and no much larger clone is one base off. This record comes from a study of response to subunit inactivated influenza vaccine (dated by TCRdb to about 2018). About the full investigation: Deep quantitative T cell receptor repertoire profiling was used in the study to track responses to a trivalent subunit inactivated influenza vaccine.

To prepare the library, RT-PCR was applied. Sequencing was performed on an Illumina HiSeq 2500. The public reads were run again by TCRdb, first through fastp at Q25 and then through MiXCR, and only productive beta chains were kept. Under each unique CDR3 protein, matching rows form one entry showing the most common genes and DNA. Across this sample there are approximately 520,000 distinct CDR3 sequences, with roughly 23% seen only once. Clones ranked in the top ten supply 1.9% of the sample. Trimming at the junction amounts to 3 bases on V and 4 bases on J, and the germline ends lie 18 bases apart. From cysteine to phenylalanine, the CDR3 is 16 amino acids long. CDR3 DNA is the only sequence kept; it has 48 bases, read in frame from the first base. As encoded in the germline V gene, CDR1 is MDHEN while CDR2 is SYDVKM. On the study overall, not on this receptor specifically: The authors suggested that each seasonal influenza vaccination may recruit only a limited number of new T cells.

Sequences were derived from CD4+ T cells sorted from PBMCs, sampled 4 to 6 days after vaccination. The sequence was collected from a man aged 45 to 65 who received an inactivated influenza vaccine. Donor details come from another sample of the same person, matched by shared clones. The V gene is TRBV28 and the J gene is TRBJ1-2; the D segment could be TRBD1, given 5 matching bases. The CDR3 region has the sequence CASSFEGPQDVYGYTF. The DNA sequence is TGTGCCAGCAGTTTTGAGGGACCCCAGGACGTCTATGGCTACACCTTC.